This T cell receptor beta chain came from a study of cytomegalovirus exposure and HLA in healthy donors. Points from the study as a whole: Later work showed greater clonal expansion in HLA-associated TCR beta chains than in equally common others.

Both 60 Vbeta primers and 13 Jbeta primers went into the PCR. TCRdb's table, derived via immunoSEQ multiplex PCR, lists solely in-frame clones and lacks some. In the table there are tens of thousands of clones, about 78% of which are singletons. As concerns this clone: Its antigen is unidentified.

At sampling all donors were nominally healthy, likely with unrecorded immune exposures. The receptor was derived from a woman under 40 in good health and CMV-seronegative. Material: PBMCs.

The CDR3 here is CASSWSGESTDTQYF. The CDR3 bases are TGTGCCAGCAGCTGGAGCGGGGAGAGCACAGATACGCAGTATTTT. This chain uses TRBV7-2 with TRBJ2-3; 7 nucleotides line up with TRBD2. The CDR3 loop spans 15 amino acids. V shed 4 bases, J shed 0 bases, and the junction held 4 bases outside the gene matches. Germline CDR1 SGHTA, CDR2 FQGNSA.